These T cell receptor beta chains were read from a single sample in a study of cytomegalovirus exposure and HLA in healthy donors. Some clones are missing from TCRdb's copy, which holds only in-frame ones; the method was immunoSEQ multiplex PCR. The repertoire holds around 160,000 clones, with roughly 73% as singletons. Sequences were obtained from PBMCs. The receptors derive from a woman aged 18-35 years in good health and CMV-seronegative. Both conserved end residues are part of each CDR3. A D gene is named only where the DNA matches it firmly. A clone size is listed for some rows: how often the clone was seen (once, few, many), or a class if it is expanded.

j_call d_call v_call clone_size cdr3_length cdr3_nt cdr3_aa
TRBJ2-3 TRBD2 TRBV5-1 NA 17 TGCGCCAGCAGCATGTCCAGCGGGGGGGCTTTGACAGATACGCAGTATTTT CASSMSSGGALTDTQYF
TRBJ1-1 NA TRBV10-3 NA 13 TGTGCCATCAGCCTCAGGGTAGACACTGAAGCTTTCTTT CAISLRVDTEAFF
TRBJ2-7 NA TRBV7-2 NA 14 TGTGCCAGCAGCTTAGGTGGGGGCCTCTACGAGCAGTACTTC CASSLGGGLYEQYF
TRBJ2-7 NA TRBV7-9 few 15 TGTGCCAGCAGCTCTAGCGGTGGGGGCGCGGGGGAGCAGTACTTC CASSSSGGGAGEQYF
TRBJ2-5 NA TRBV30 NA 12 TGTGCCTGGAGTGATAAGGGGGAGACCCAGTACTTC CAWSDKGETQYF
TRBJ2-7 TRBD1 TRBV6-5 NA 14 TGTGCCAGCAGTTACGGGGGACAGCACTACGAGCAGTACTTC CASSYGGQHYEQYF
TRBJ1-4 TRBD1 TRBV5-6 NA 14 TGTGCCAGCAGCCCGGGACAGACTAATGAAAAACTGTTTTTT CASSPGQTNEKLFF
TRBJ1-1 NA TRBV20-1 NA 11 TGCAGTGCTCGGGGTAACACTGAAGTTTTCTTT CSARGNTEVFF
TRBJ1-2 NA TRBV6-1 NA 14 TGTGCCAGCAGCGTGGAGACGGGGGTAAATGGCTACACCTTC CASSVETGVNGYTF
TRBJ2-1 NA TRBV7-9 few 13 TGTGCCAGCAGCGGGAGACAGGTGACTGAGCAGTTCTTC CASSGRQVTEQFF
TRBJ2-2 NA TRBV7-3 NA 14 TGTGCCAGCAGCTCGGACAGCAGTAGGGGGGAGCTGTTTTTT CASSSDSSRGELFF
TRBJ1-4 NA TRBV2 NA 18 TGTGCCAGCCGGGAAACCGGGACAACATTTACAACTAATGAAAAACTGTTTTTT CASRETGTTFTTNEKLFF
TRBJ2-5 TRBD1 TRBV19 NA 14 TGTGCCAGTAGTATATACAGGGGAGAAGAGACCCAGTACTTC CASSIYRGEETQYF
TRBJ1-6 TRBD1 TRBV9 NA 17 TGTGCCAGCAGCGACCGGGACAGGGGTCCCATGGGATCACCCCTCCACTTT CASSDRDRGPMGSPLHF
TRBJ2-2 NA TRBV9 NA 15 TGTGCCAGCAGCGTGAGAGGAGGGAACACCGGGGAGCTGTTTTTT CASSVRGGNTGELFF
TRBJ2-2 TRBD2 TRBV6-4 few 15 TGTGCCAGCAGTCCTAGCGGGACGAACACCGGGGAGCTGTTTTTT CASSPSGTNTGELFF
TRBJ2-3 TRBD1 TRBV10-3 NA 15 TGTGCCATCGGGGGTTCAGGGGGCTTCACAGATACGCAGTATTTT CAIGGSGGFTDTQYF
TRBJ2-7 NA TRBV2 NA 15 TGTGCCAGCAGTGAATCCAGCAGGGCGCTCGACGAGCAGTACTTC CASSESSRALDEQYF
TRBJ1-3 NA TRBV19 NA 14 TGTGCCACCTTACCTTCGAGCTATGGAAACACCATATATTTT CATLPSSYGNTIYF
TRBJ2-1 NA TRBV19 once 12 TGTGCCAGCCAAGGGGGCTACAATGAGCAGTTCTTC CASQGGYNEQFF
TRBJ2-2 NA TRBV11-3 NA 19 TGTGCCAGCAGAGCTTGGGGGTGGAACTCGGGAGTTGGCACCGGGGAGCTGTTTTTT CASRAWGWNSGVGTGELFF
TRBJ1-2 NA TRBV5-4 few 13 TGTGCCAGCAGCTTGGCCGAGTCGAGGGGCTACACCTTC CASSLAESRGYTF
TRBJ1-1 NA TRBV7-8 NA 15 TGTGCCAGCAATCTCCAGGGAAGAATGAACACTGAAGCTTTCTTT CASNLQGRMNTEAFF
TRBJ1-2 TRBD1 TRBV6-5 NA 15 TGTGCCAGCAGTCCGAGACAGGGGAGGCCCTATGGCTACACCTTC CASSPRQGRPYGYTF
TRBJ1-2 NA TRBV28 NA 13 TGTGCCAGCAGTTTTCTAAGGAGTTATGGCTACACCTTC CASSFLRSYGYTF
TRBJ2-1 TRBD2 TRBV4-1 once 17 TGCGCCAGCAGCCAACGCTGGACTAGCGCCAACTACAATGAGCAGTTCTTC CASSQRWTSANYNEQFF
TRBJ2-3 NA TRBV9 once 18 TGTGCCAGCAGCGTAGGAGATTGGGGCGGTCCTAGCACAGATACGCAGTATTTT CASSVGDWGGPSTDTQYF
TRBJ2-7 NA TRBV28 few 16 TGTGCCAGCAGTTTAGACTCCGGGGAGTTCCCCTACGAGCAGTACTTC CASSLDSGEFPYEQYF
TRBJ1-1 NA TRBV19 NA 13 TGTGCCAGTACCCCCCTTTTTCGTGCTGAAGCTTTCTTT CASTPLFRAEAFF
TRBJ2-7 TRBD1 TRBV9 once 14 TGTGCCAGCAGTCCGGGACAGGGGGCGTACGAGCAGTACTTC CASSPGQGAYEQYF
TRBJ1-4 NA TRBV9 NA 13 TGTGCCAGCAGCCCGGGGGAGTGGGAAAAACTGTTTTTT CASSPGEWEKLFF
TRBJ2-7 TRBD1 TRBV6-1 NA 14 TGTGCCAGCAGTGCCAGACAGGGGTCCTACGAGCAGTACTTC CASSARQGSYEQYF
TRBJ2-7 NA TRBV2 NA 13 TGTGCCAGCAGTGACTGGCAAAACTACGAGCAGTACTTC CASSDWQNYEQYF
TRBJ2-2 NA TRBV5-1 few 15 TGCGCCAGCAGCTTGGCGGTGGGGAGCACCGGGGAGCTGTTTTTT CASSLAVGSTGELFF
TRBJ1-1 NA TRBV5-5 NA 12 TGTGCCAGCAGCTTGGAGGGGTATGAAGCTTTCTTT CASSLEGYEAFF
TRBJ1-1 NA TRBV27 NA 15 TGTGCCAGCAGTTTTTCTCCCGGGTTGAACACTGAAGCTTTCTTT CASSFSPGLNTEAFF
TRBJ1-1 TRBD1 TRBV19 few 14 TGTGCCAGTAGTATTCAGACAGGGGGCACTGAAGCTTTCTTT CASSIQTGGTEAFF
TRBJ2-7 NA TRBV27 NA 14 TGTGCCAGCAGTTTATCGGCAGGTTTCTACGAGCAGTACTTC CASSLSAGFYEQYF
TRBJ2-2 NA TRBV25-1 few 15 TGTGCCAGCAGTGAACCTCAGGGTAACACCGGGGAGCTGTTTTTT CASSEPQGNTGELFF
TRBJ2-1 NA TRBV7-9 NA 16 TGTTCCAGCAGCGCTAGTCGGAGGGATCCTAACAATGAGCAGTTCTTC CSSSASRRDPNNEQFF
TRBJ2-1 NA TRBV7-8 few 16 TGTGCCAGCAGCTTAGTGGGGGGGCCTACTCAGGTGGCCCAGTTCTTC CASSLVGGPTQVAQFF
TRBJ1-4 NA TRBV19 few 14 TGTGCCAGTAAGGTGGGGGAGGTAAATGAAAAACTGTTTTTT CASKVGEVNEKLFF
TRBJ2-3 TRBD1 TRBV5-1 few 17 TGCGCCAGCAGCCCTGGGACAGGGGGAACTATCACAGATACGCAGTATTTT CASSPGTGGTITDTQYF
TRBJ1-5 NA TRBV30 NA 12 TGTGCCTGGAACTATGCGGGATCGCCCCAGCATTTT CAWNYAGSPQHF
TRBJ1-1 NA TRBV29-1 NA 13 TGCAGCGTGGCTCTGACAGCGAACACTGAAGCTTTCTTT CSVALTANTEAFF
TRBJ1-5 NA TRBV25-1 NA 18 TGTGCCAGCAGTTACCACAGGGCAGTCGTAATAGTCAATCAGCCCCAGCATTTT CASSYHRAVVIVNQPQHF
TRBJ2-6 NA TRBV4-3 few 15 TGCGCCAGCAGCCAAAGCGCCCCTGGGGCCAACGTCCTGACTTTC CASSQSAPGANVLTF
TRBJ1-2 TRBD1 TRBV4-1 NA 15 TGCGCCAGCAGCCGGGACAGGGGCTGGTCCTATGGCTACACCTTC CASSRDRGWSYGYTF
TRBJ2-2 NA TRBV7-9 NA 16 TGTGCCAGCAGTCTGTGGGGTAGCGGACCGGCCGGGGAGCTGTTTTTT CASSLWGSGPAGELFF
TRBJ1-1 NA TRBV27 NA 14 TGTGCCAGCAGCTTGGGACAAATGAACACTGAAGCTTTCTTT CASSLGQMNTEAFF
TRBJ2-5 TRBD1 TRBV5-4 few 14 TGTGCCAGCACCCAACAGGGGGCGGGGGAGACCCAGTACTTC CASTQQGAGETQYF
TRBJ1-1 TRBD1 TRBV10-3 few 14 TGTGCCATCAGTGATACTAGACAGGGGACCCCTGCTTTCTTT CAISDTRQGTPAFF